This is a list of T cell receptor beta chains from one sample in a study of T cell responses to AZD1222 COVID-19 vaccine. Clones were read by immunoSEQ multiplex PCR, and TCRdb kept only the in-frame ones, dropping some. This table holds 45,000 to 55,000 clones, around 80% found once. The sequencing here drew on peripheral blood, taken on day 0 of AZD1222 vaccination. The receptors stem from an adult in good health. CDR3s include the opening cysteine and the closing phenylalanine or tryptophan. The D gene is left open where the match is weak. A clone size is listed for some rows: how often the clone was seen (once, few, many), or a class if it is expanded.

cdr3_nt: TGCGCCAGCAGCTTGGCAGGACCCGGACGGGGCTACACCTTC; cdr3_aa: CASSLAGPGRGYTF; v_call: TRBV5-1; clone_size: .; j_call: TRBJ1-2; d_call: .
cdr3_nt: TGTGCCAGCAGTCCTGGGGTTAATGGAAACACCATATATTTT; cdr3_aa: CASSPGVNGNTIYF; v_call: TRBV27; clone_size: .; j_call: TRBJ1-3; d_call: .
cdr3_nt: TGTGCCAGCAGTCTGGCCGGGACAGGGGCTGGAGAGACCCAGTACTTC; cdr3_aa: CASSLAGTGAGETQYF; v_call: TRBV28; clone_size: .; j_call: TRBJ2-5; d_call: TRBD1
cdr3_nt: TGTGCCAGCTCACCACCAGGGCAGGGTTATGTAGAAGCTTTCTTT; cdr3_aa: CASSPPGQGYVEAFF; v_call: TRBV18; clone_size: .; j_call: TRBJ1-1; d_call: .
cdr3_nt: TGTGCCAGCAGCCAAGAATCCGCGCCCATAGGGAATGAGCAGTTCTTC; cdr3_aa: CASSQESAPIGNEQFF; v_call: TRBV14; clone_size: .; j_call: TRBJ2-1; d_call: .
cdr3_nt: TGTGCCAGCAGCTTCCCCTCCGGGCGAGAGACCCAGTACTTC; cdr3_aa: CASSFPSGRETQYF; v_call: TRBV11-2; clone_size: .; j_call: TRBJ2-5; d_call: .
cdr3_nt: TGTGCCAGCAGTGAGGGAGGGTACTATGGCTACACCTTC; cdr3_aa: CASSEGGYYGYTF; v_call: TRBV2; clone_size: .; j_call: TRBJ1-2; d_call: .
cdr3_nt: TGCAGTGCTAGTCAGGGGGGCGGGGGCGTAGCCAAAAACATTCAGTACTTC; cdr3_aa: CSASQGGGGVAKNIQYF; v_call: TRBV20-1; clone_size: .; j_call: TRBJ2-4; d_call: .
cdr3_nt: TGTGCCAGCGGCCAGACTAGCACGGAGACCCAGTACTTC; cdr3_aa: CASGQTSTETQYF; v_call: TRBV6-5; clone_size: .; j_call: TRBJ2-5; d_call: TRBD2
cdr3_nt: TGCAGCGTGACAGTGCCGCCCTACGAGCAGTACTTC; cdr3_aa: CSVTVPPYEQYF; v_call: TRBV29-1; clone_size: .; j_call: TRBJ2-7; d_call: .
cdr3_nt: TGTGCCATCAGTGACAATACTCTGAACACTGAAGCTTTCTTT; cdr3_aa: CAISDNTLNTEAFF; v_call: TRBV10-3; clone_size: .; j_call: TRBJ1-1; d_call: .
cdr3_nt: TGTGCCAGAAGCTACCAAAGTGTCACAGTTGACTCCTATGGCTACACCTTC; cdr3_aa: CARSYQSVTVDSYGYTF; v_call: TRBV5-3; clone_size: .; j_call: TRBJ1-2; d_call: .
cdr3_nt: TGTGCCAGCAGTCCGAGGGGATCTGGGGCCAACGTCCTGACTTTC; cdr3_aa: CASSPRGSGANVLTF; v_call: TRBV6-6; clone_size: .; j_call: TRBJ2-6; d_call: .
cdr3_nt: TGTGCCAGTAGTACAACGCCATGGGAGACCCAGTACTTC; cdr3_aa: CASSTTPWETQYF; v_call: TRBV19; clone_size: .; j_call: TRBJ2-5; d_call: .
cdr3_nt: TGTGCCAGCAGTTACGGGGGGCACTCCCACAATGAGCAGTTCTTC; cdr3_aa: CASSYGGHSHNEQFF; v_call: TRBV6-5; clone_size: .; j_call: TRBJ2-1; d_call: .
cdr3_nt: TGCGCCAGCAGCTTGATAGTAGACACTGAAGCTTTCTTT; cdr3_aa: CASSLIVDTEAFF; v_call: TRBV5-1; clone_size: .; j_call: TRBJ1-1; d_call: .
cdr3_nt: TGTGCCAGCAGGTCCCCAGATACGCAGTATTTT; cdr3_aa: CASRSPDTQYF; v_call: TRBV28; clone_size: .; j_call: TRBJ2-3; d_call: .
cdr3_nt: TGTGCCAGGCCGGACAGGGGGCTTTCAACTAATGAAAAACTGTTTTTT; cdr3_aa: CARPDRGLSTNEKLFF; v_call: TRBV3-1/TRBV3-2; clone_size: .; j_call: TRBJ1-4; d_call: TRBD1
cdr3_nt: TGCGCCAGCAGCCGGAGCTCGGGACTAGCGGGGGGCGGGACCGGGGAGCTGTTTTTT; cdr3_aa: CASSRSSGLAGGGTGELFF; v_call: TRBV5-1; clone_size: .; j_call: TRBJ2-2; d_call: TRBD2
cdr3_nt: TGTGCCAGCAGCTCGGGACAGCCGAATCAGCCCCAGCATTTT; cdr3_aa: CASSSGQPNQPQHF; v_call: TRBV7-2; clone_size: .; j_call: TRBJ1-5; d_call: TRBD1
cdr3_nt: TGTGCCACCAGTTACCAGGCCGAGCAGTACTTC; cdr3_aa: CATSYQAEQYF; v_call: TRBV24-1; clone_size: .; j_call: TRBJ2-7; d_call: .
cdr3_nt: TGTGCCAGTAGTATGCAAGCGATCGGAAACACCATATATTTT; cdr3_aa: CASSMQAIGNTIYF; v_call: TRBV19; clone_size: .; j_call: TRBJ1-3; d_call: .
cdr3_nt: TGTGCCAGCAGGAGGGGTATGGATTCACCCCTCCACTTT; cdr3_aa: CASRRGMDSPLHF; v_call: TRBV12-3/TRBV12-4; clone_size: .; j_call: TRBJ1-6; d_call: .
cdr3_nt: TGTGCCAGCAGCCCGGGCACCACGGCCTTCTCTGGGGCCAACGTCCTGACTTTC; cdr3_aa: CASSPGTTAFSGANVLTF; v_call: TRBV5-4; clone_size: .; j_call: TRBJ2-6; d_call: .
cdr3_nt: TGTGCCAGCAGACTCAGGGATACCGGGGAGCTGTTTTTT; cdr3_aa: CASRLRDTGELFF; v_call: TRBV12-3/TRBV12-4; clone_size: .; j_call: TRBJ2-2; d_call: .
cdr3_nt: TGTGCCAGCAGCCGCCATCCGACGGTCCTAAATGAAAAACTGTTTTTT; cdr3_aa: CASSRHPTVLNEKLFF; v_call: TRBV14; clone_size: .; j_call: TRBJ1-4; d_call: .
cdr3_nt: TGTGCCAGCAGCAAAATAGGGACAGGGCCCTACAATGAGCAGTTCTTC; cdr3_aa: CASSKIGTGPYNEQFF; v_call: TRBV7-2; clone_size: once; j_call: TRBJ2-1; d_call: TRBD1
cdr3_nt: TGTGCCAGCAGCAACGACGGTGTGATTAATTCACCCCTCCACTTT; cdr3_aa: CASSNDGVINSPLHF; v_call: TRBV6-5; clone_size: .; j_call: TRBJ1-6; d_call: .